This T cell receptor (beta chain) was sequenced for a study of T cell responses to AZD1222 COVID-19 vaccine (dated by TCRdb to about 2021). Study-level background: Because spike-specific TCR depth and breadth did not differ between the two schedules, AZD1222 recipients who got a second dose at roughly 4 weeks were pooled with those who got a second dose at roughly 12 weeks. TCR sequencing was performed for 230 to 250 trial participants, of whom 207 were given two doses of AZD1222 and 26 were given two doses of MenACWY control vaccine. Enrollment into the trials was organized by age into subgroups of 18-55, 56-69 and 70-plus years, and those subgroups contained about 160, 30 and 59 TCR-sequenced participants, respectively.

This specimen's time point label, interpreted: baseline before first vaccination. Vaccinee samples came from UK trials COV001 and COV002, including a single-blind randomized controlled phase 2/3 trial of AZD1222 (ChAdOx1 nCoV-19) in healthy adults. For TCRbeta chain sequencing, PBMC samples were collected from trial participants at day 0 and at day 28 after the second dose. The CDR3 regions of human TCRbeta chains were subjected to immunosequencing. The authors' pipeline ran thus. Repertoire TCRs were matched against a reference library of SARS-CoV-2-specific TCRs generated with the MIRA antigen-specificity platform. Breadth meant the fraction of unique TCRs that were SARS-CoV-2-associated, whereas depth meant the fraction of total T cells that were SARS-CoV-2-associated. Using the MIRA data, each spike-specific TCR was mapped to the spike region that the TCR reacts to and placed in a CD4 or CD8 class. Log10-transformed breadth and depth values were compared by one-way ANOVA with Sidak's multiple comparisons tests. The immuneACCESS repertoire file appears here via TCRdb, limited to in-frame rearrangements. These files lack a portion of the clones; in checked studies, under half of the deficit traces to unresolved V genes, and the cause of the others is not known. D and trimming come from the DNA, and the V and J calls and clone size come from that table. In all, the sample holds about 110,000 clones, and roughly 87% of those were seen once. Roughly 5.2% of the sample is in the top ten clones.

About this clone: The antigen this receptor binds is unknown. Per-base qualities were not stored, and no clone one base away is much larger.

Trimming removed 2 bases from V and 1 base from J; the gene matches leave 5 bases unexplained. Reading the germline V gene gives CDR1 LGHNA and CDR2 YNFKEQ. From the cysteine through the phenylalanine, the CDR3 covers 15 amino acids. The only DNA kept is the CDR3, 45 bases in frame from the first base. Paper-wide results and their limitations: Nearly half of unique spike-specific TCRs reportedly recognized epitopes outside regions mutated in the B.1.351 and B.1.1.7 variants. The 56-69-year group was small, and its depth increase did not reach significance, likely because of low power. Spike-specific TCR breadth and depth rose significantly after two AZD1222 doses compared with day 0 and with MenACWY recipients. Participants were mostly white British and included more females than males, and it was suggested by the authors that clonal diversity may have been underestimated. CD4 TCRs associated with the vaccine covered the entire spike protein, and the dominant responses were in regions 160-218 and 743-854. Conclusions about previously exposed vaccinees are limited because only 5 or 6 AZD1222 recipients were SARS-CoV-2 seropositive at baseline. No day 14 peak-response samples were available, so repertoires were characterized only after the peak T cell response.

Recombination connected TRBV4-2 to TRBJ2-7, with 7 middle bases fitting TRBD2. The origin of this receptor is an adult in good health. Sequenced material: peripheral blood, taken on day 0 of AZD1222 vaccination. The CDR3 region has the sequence CASSQPAGTSYEQYF. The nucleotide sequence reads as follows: TGTGCCAGCAGCCAACCAGCGGGGACGTCCTACGAGCAGTACTTC.